These T cell receptor beta chains were read from a single sample in a study of human thymus T cells. Clones were read by immunoSEQ multiplex PCR, and TCRdb kept only the in-frame ones, dropping some. The sample has more than 50,000 clones, 94% seen once. Sequences were obtained from blood. The receptors come from a boy in the first two years of life with a congenital heart defect but otherwise immunologically healthy. Both conserved end residues are part of each CDR3. A D gene is named only where the DNA matches it firmly.

cdr3_aa | cdr3_nt | v_call | d_call | j_call
CASSVGPQETQYF | TGTGCCAGCAGCGTGGGGCCCCAAGAGACCCAGTACTTC | TRBV9 | NA | TRBJ2-5
CASSQGTGGTRNEKLFF | TGCGCCAGCAGCCAGGGGACAGGGGGCACCCGAAATGAAAAACTGTTTTTT | TRBV4-1 | TRBD1 | TRBJ1-4
CASSWDSTNYGYTF | TGTGCCAGCAGCTGGGACAGTACTAACTATGGCTACACCTTC | TRBV5-4 | TRBD1 | TRBJ1-2
CASSLGRAGGPETQYF | TGTGCCAGCAGCTTAGGTCGGGCGGGAGGGCCGGAGACCCAGTACTTC | TRBV7-9 | TRBD2 | TRBJ2-5
CASSATDGYYEQYF | TGTGCCAGCAGCGCGACGGACGGATACTACGAGCAGTACTTC | TRBV2 | NA | TRBJ2-7
CASRGDRGTQPQHF | TGTGCCAGCAGGGGGGACAGGGGGACTCAGCCCCAGCATTTT | TRBV2 | TRBD1 | TRBJ1-5
CASSSQARGRTEAFF | TGTGCCAGCAGCTCCCAGGCCAGGGGGCGTACTGAAGCTTTCTTT | TRBV5-5 | TRBD1 | TRBJ1-1
CASSDSGTGELFF | TGTGCCAGCAGTGACTCGGGCACCGGGGAGCTGTTTTTT | TRBV6-4 | NA | TRBJ2-2
CASSLLGAYNSPLHF | TGTGCCAGCAGTTTACTCGGAGCCTATAATTCACCCCTCCACTTT | TRBV28 | NA | TRBJ1-6
CASSLWQSPSNQPQHF | TGTGCCAGCAGCTTGTGGCAGTCCCCTAGCAATCAGCCCCAGCATTTT | TRBV5-6 | NA | TRBJ1-5
CASSLPLGLTTQYF | TGTGCCAGCAGCTTGCCCCTGGGACTAACCACGCAGTATTTT | TRBV5-5 | TRBD2 | TRBJ2-3
CASSNRGLNQPQHF | TGTGCCAGTTCAAACAGGGGTCTCAATCAGCCCCAGCATTTT | TRBV27 | TRBD1 | TRBJ1-5
CASSFYGAQETQYF | TGTGCCAGCAGTTTTTACGGGGCCCAAGAGACCCAGTACTTC | TRBV27 | NA | TRBJ2-5
CASSARQGANGELFF | TGTGCCAGCAGCGCGAGACAGGGGGCTAACGGGGAGCTGTTTTTT | TRBV9 | TRBD1 | TRBJ2-2
CASSRDRERDTQYF | TGTGCCAGCAGTCGGGACAGGGAAAGAGATACGCAGTATTTT | TRBV7-2 | TRBD1 | TRBJ2-3